This entry features one T cell receptor beta chain sequence. Here immunoSEQ multiplex PCR was the method, and the copy in TCRdb shows in-frame clones only, minus some. Seen here are fewer than 250,000 clones, around 90% observed once, and the top ten hold less than 8%. This record comes from a study of blood T cell repertoires in COVID-19. As for the study in general: Acute and convalescent COVID-19 specimens originated in the United States, Italy and Spain.

The sample comprised PBMCs or T cells enriched from blood (not recorded which). The sequence was obtained from a man aged 25 to 40 in a cohort exposed to, infected with or recovered from COVID-19 (not recorded which).

CDR3 nucleotides: TGTGCCAGCAGCGCAGGGGGGCTAGCAACTAATGAAAAACTGTTTTTT. Translating gives CASSAGGLATNEKLFF. The J gene is TRBJ1-4, the V gene TRBV7-8, with TRBD1 matching 7 bases. Looked up from germline, CDR1 is SGHVS and CDR2 is FQNEAQ. V dropped 5 bases and J dropped 0; count of bases not matched to a gene: 6. CDR3 length: 16 amino acids.